This T cell receptor beta chain came from a study of T cell changes during pregnancy in multiple sclerosis. The assay was immunoSEQ multiplex PCR, and TCRdb's table has in-frame clones only and misses some. This sample has approximately 17,000 clones; about four fifths occur once, and the top ten carry over 8%. The germline V gene has CDR1 LGHNA and CDR2 YNFKEQ. This CDR3 spans 14 amino acids. Deletions cut 7 bases from V and 6 bases from J, with 15 bases between. V gene TRBV4-2 combines with J gene TRBJ1-4; possibly TRBD1 for D (5 bases). This sequence was found in a female donor in good health, enrolled as a control in a pregnancy study. The sequencing here drew on CD8+ T cells from peripheral blood mononuclear cells, taken in the second trimester of pregnancy. CDR3 DNA sequence: TGTGCCAGCACACAGGCTCCGGAGTATGAAAAACTGTTTTTT. Its protein is CASTQAPEYEKLFF.